This passage covers 29 T cell receptor beta chains from one sample sequenced in a study of OX40 agonist ivuxolimab in advanced cancers. The repertoire was sequenced with immunoSEQ multiplex PCR; TCRdb's copy has only in-frame clones and lacks some. Among 45,000 to 70,000 clones listed, around 89% were seen once. The sample was CD4+ or CD8+ T cells sorted from blood, taken in a trial of the OX40 agonist ivuxolimab. The receptors here all came from an adult with an advanced solid tumor such as melanoma, head and neck, liver or kidney cancer.

The chain joins TRBV4-1 to TRBJ2-7; tentative D call: TRBD2 (6 bases). Germline values: CDR1 MGHRA, CDR2 YSYEKL. There are 15 residues in the CDR3. V lost 4 bases and J 5 bases, leaving 18 bases between the germline ends. CDR3 protein: CASSPGSVGGDEQYF. For the CDR3, the DNA is TGCGCCAGCAGCCCCGGGAGCGTCGGCGGGGACGAGCAGTACTTC.

The chain uses TRBV6-6 and TRBJ1-5; no reliable D call. This CDR3 is built from 13 residues. Germline V gives CDR1 MNHNY, CDR2 SVGAGI (reference sequence). Trimming left V 6 bases short and J 0 bases short, with 6 bases between. The CDR3 sequence: CASRLYSNQPQHF. In DNA form, the CDR3 reads TGTGCCAGCAGACTATATAGCAATCAGCCCCAGCATTTT.

V and J are TRBV7-2 and TRBJ2-7, with a tentative D call TRBD1 (6 bases). CDR3 length equals 14 residues. CDR1 and CDR2 (germline): SGHTA, FQGNSA. Trimming stripped 3 bases from V and 4 bases from J, with 13 bases between. The CDR3 DNA follows: TGTGCCAGCAGCTTTAGAGGGGGTTCGTACGAGCAGTACTTC. It translates to CASSFRGGSYEQYF. The variable domain in full, with the rest retrieved from reference TRBV7-2 and TRBJ2-7, is GAGVSQSPSNKVTEKGKDVELRCDPISGHTALYWYRQSLGQGLEFLIYFQGNSAPDKSGLPSDRFSAERTGGSVSTLTIQRTQQEDSAVYLCASSFRGGSYEQYFGPGTRLTVT.

The count of this clone is one. This chain joins TRBV5-6 and TRBJ1-1, with D perhaps TRBD1 (5 bases). Trimming removed 3 bases at V and 4 bases at J, with 13 bases between. The CDR3 is 14 residues long. Germline V gene sequence: CDR1 SGHDT, CDR2 YYEEEE. CDR3 coding DNA: TGTGCCAGCAGCTACGACAGCTTCGTCACTGAAGCTTTCTTT. Translated, it gives CASSYDSFVTEAFF.

The rearrangement joins TRBV6-1 to TRBJ1-1; D not certain. V shed 7 bases and J shed 1 base, with 16 bases lying between them. Germline CDR1 MNHNS, CDR2 SASEGT. This CDR3 is built from 15 residues. CDR3 sequence: CASTPDKRWNTEAFF. CDR3 DNA sequence: TGTGCCAGCACCCCCGACAAAAGGTGGAACACTGAAGCTTTCTTT.

The chain has TRBV10-2 and TRBJ2-5; 7 bases are shared with TRBD2. From germline, CDR1 is WSHSY and CDR2 SAAADI. V shed 6 bases and J 6 bases; nucleotides not matched to a gene: 7. The CDR3 sequence is 13 residues long. The CDR3 sequence: CASSAGLEQTQYF. In nucleotides, the CDR3 is TGCGCCAGCAGCGCAGGACTAGAGCAGACCCAGTACTTC.

This clone was counted once. The CDR3 protein is CAISDSAGQGSYNEQFF. DNA of the CDR3: TGTGCCATCAGTGACTCGGCGGGACAGGGATCCTACAATGAGCAGTTCTTC. The gene calls are TRBV10-3 and TRBJ2-1; 9 bases are shared with TRBD1. Trimming at V came to 3 bases and at J to 1 base, leaving 7 bases not matched to a gene. CDR1 is ENHRY, CDR2 SYGVKD, per germline. This CDR3 is built from 17 residues.

This clone has a single count. V and J are TRBV10-3 and TRBJ2-7; D is unclear. Germline CDR1 ENHRY, CDR2 SYGVKD. This CDR3 region has 12 residues. Trimming took 6 bases from V and 4 from J, leaving 10 bases between them. CDR3 nucleotides: TGTGCCATCAGGCGGCAGTTTTACGAGCAGTACTTC. Protein sequence: CAIRRQFYEQYF.

This rearrangement joins TRBV5-4 to TRBJ2-3; 10 bases agree with TRBD2. Germline V lookup: CDR1 SGHNT, CDR2 YYREEE (reference sequence). CDR3 length: 15 residues. Trimming took 4 bases from V and 5 from J; bases not matched to a gene: 7. CDR3 bases: TGTGCCAGCAGCAACCTAGCGGGAGAAGTAGATACGCAGTATTTT. Protein sequence: CASSNLAGEVDTQYF.

The V gene is TRBV6-1, the J gene TRBJ2-5; no clear D gene. V lost 1 base and J lost 3, with 3 bases in between. The CDR3 spans 12 residues. Germline V gene sequence: CDR1 MNHNS, CDR2 SASEGT. CDR3 residues: CASSEVKETQYF. As DNA, the CDR3 is TGTGCCAGCAGTGAAGTGAAAGAGACCCAGTACTTC.

The gene calls are TRBV5-4 and TRBJ1-2, with D possibly being TRBD1 (5 bases). CDR3 size: 13 residues. Trimming shortened V by 6 bases and J by 8 bases, and 17 bases separated the two germline ends. Germline CDR1 and CDR2: SGHNT and YYREEE (reference sequence). CDR3 loop: CASTSEGWKGYTF. The CDR3 DNA follows: TGTGCCAGCACATCGGAGGGGTGGAAAGGCTACACCTTC.

The chain combines TRBV9 with TRBJ1-2; 8 bases line up with TRBD1. Unmatched junction bases numbered 9, after V lost 1 base and J lost 7 bases. Germline CDR1 and CDR2: SGDLS and YYNGEE. CDR3 length equals 15 residues. The DNA of the CDR3 is TGTGCCAGCAGCGTAACCGGACAGGGTCGAGCTGGCTACACCTTC. Translating gives CASSVTGQGRAGYTF.

J is TRBJ1-5 and V is TRBV30; D call uncertain. The V gene lost 0 bases and the J gene lost 2 bases, with 11 bases spanning the gap. The CDR3 is 15 residues long. Germline CDR1 GTSNPN, CDR2 SVGIG (reference sequence). The CDR3, as DNA: TGTGCCTGGAGTGTATCTCAACCGGGCAATCAGCCCCAGCATTTT. Protein product: CAWSVSQPGNQPQHF.

The V call is TRBV7-9, the J call TRBJ1-2, with D tentatively TRBD1 (6 bases). Trimming removed 5 bases at V and 6 bases at J, with 16 bases between. The germline V gene has CDR1 SEHNR and CDR2 FQNEAQ (reference sequence). CDR3 size: 14 residues. The CDR3 loop is CASSTTDRRDGYTF. In DNA form, the CDR3 reads TGTGCCAGCAGCACCACTGACAGGAGGGATGGCTACACCTTC.

CDR3 nucleotide sequence: TGTGCCAGCAGTTCCTCGGGAGCGTGGTCGTATGGCTACACCTTC. This codes for CASSSSGAWSYGYTF. V and J are TRBV6-5 and TRBJ1-2, with unresolved D. The V and J ends lost 4 bases and 5 bases respectively, with 17 bases between them. Germline CDR1 MNHEY, CDR2 SVGAGI. The CDR3 runs to 15 residues.

This chain links TRBV6-5 with TRBJ2-7; the D is unclear. This CDR3 is built from 16 residues. CDR1 and CDR2 from the germline V gene are MNHEY and SVGAGI. V gave up 0 bases and J gave up 2 bases, with 14 bases separating them. Written as DNA, the CDR3 is TGTGCCAGCAGTTACTCGAGAGGTTCAGCTACCTACGAGCAGTACTTC. It codes for CASSYSRGSATYEQYF.

J is TRBJ1-5 and V is TRBV28; D ambiguous. Trimming left V 3 bases short and J 1 base short, with 10 bases between. The germline CDR1 and CDR2 sequences are MDHEN and SYDVKM. The CDR3 runs 15 residues. CDR3 in amino acids: CASSFPTGSNQPQHF. CDR3 bases: TGTGCCAGCAGTTTCCCGACGGGGAGCAATCAGCCCCAGCATTTT.

V and J are TRBV7-3 and TRBJ2-3, with a possible D match to TRBD2 (6 bases). Germline CDR1 is SGHTA and CDR2 is FQGTGA. Deletions cut 4 bases from V and 2 bases from J, with 10 bases between. CDR3 length equals 14 residues. CDR3 loop: CASSSAGPTDTQYF. CDR3 bases: TGTGCCAGCAGCTCGGCGGGGCCCACAGATACGCAGTATTTT. Full variable domain (rest looked up from reference TRBV7-3 and TRBJ2-3): GAGVSQTPSNKVTEKGKYVELRCDPISGHTALYWYRQSLGQGPEFLIYFQGTGAADDSGLPNDRFFAVRPEGSVSTLKIQRTERGDSAVYLCASSSAGPTDTQYFGPGTRLTVL.

V usage is TRBV7-6 and J usage is TRBJ1-4; D is possibly TRBD1 (5 bases). Germline CDR1 and CDR2: SGHVS and FNYEAQ. Trimming pared 4 bases from V and 8 bases from J, leaving 11 bases between. This CDR3 contains 13 residues. CDR3 in amino acids: CASSWGGGEKLFF. The CDR3 DNA is TGTGCCAGCAGCTGGGGGGGAGGGGAAAAACTGTTTTTT.

The rearrangement joins TRBV7-8 to TRBJ1-3; possibly TRBD1 for D (5 bases). Per germline, CDR1 SGHVS and CDR2 FQNEAQ. V was pared by 1 base and J by 7 bases, with 11 bases between. CDR3 length: 14 residues. The CDR3: CASSLVRGGNTIYF. CDR3 nucleotide sequence: TGTGCCAGCAGCTTAGTGAGGGGAGGGAACACCATATATTTT.

This chain uses TRBV6-1 with TRBJ1-1; a weak D match, TRBD1 (6 bases). The germline CDR1 and CDR2 sequences are MNHNS and SASEGT. The CDR3 consists of 14 residues. The V end was cut by 1 base, the J end by 1 base, with 7 bases between. The CDR3 coding sequence is TGTGCCAGCAGTGAAGAGGGACAGAACACTGAAGCTTTCTTT. This sequence encodes CASSEEGQNTEAFF.

V usage is TRBV6-1 and J usage is TRBJ2-7; 7 bases are shared with TRBD2. The germline V gene encodes CDR1 MNHNS and CDR2 SASEGT. This CDR3 comprises 13 residues. The V gene end was trimmed by 7 bases and the J gene end by 5 bases; junction bases not matched to a gene: 8. The CDR3 spells CASNRDYPHEQYF. DNA of the CDR3: TGTGCCAGCAACCGGGACTACCCCCACGAGCAGTACTTC.

The chain has TRBV7-3 and TRBJ2-3; the D gene is possibly TRBD1 (7 bases). CDR1 is SGHTA and CDR2 is FQGTGA in the germline V gene. The CDR3 is made up of 15 amino acids. V lost 5 bases and J 3 bases, leaving 15 bases between the germline ends. In DNA form, the CDR3 reads TGTGCCAGCAGCCCCCCAGGGGGGCGTACAGATACGCAGTATTTT. This gives the protein CASSPPGGRTDTQYF.

This chain connects TRBV11-3 to TRBJ2-1; D tentatively reads TRBD1 or TRBD2 (7 bases each). Germline assignment: CDR1 SGHNT and CDR2 YENEEA. Trimming stripped 1 base from V and 8 bases from J, with 21 bases between. CDR3 length: 17 residues. The CDR3 reads CASSLGEGATGFYEQFF. In DNA, the CDR3 is TGTGCCAGCAGCTTAGGGGAGGGGGCTACAGGGTTCTATGAGCAGTTCTTC.

This chain uses TRBV19 with TRBJ2-4, with D unresolved. CDR1 and CDR2 (germline): LNHDA, SQIVND (reference sequence). V lost 0 bases, J lost 3 bases, and 21 bases lay in between. This CDR3 is built from 19 residues. The CDR3 here is CASSIERATSSHSKNIQYF. CDR3 bases: TGTGCCAGTAGTATAGAAAGGGCAACTTCCTCCCACAGCAAAAACATTCAGTACTTC.

This clone was seen once. V and J are TRBV19 and TRBJ1-5, with D possibly TRBD1 on 6 matching bases. The CDR3 runs to 14 residues. Germline CDR1 reads LNHDA; CDR2 reads SQIVND (reference sequence). The CDR3 nucleotides read TGTGTCCCCCCTCGGGGGGCGGGAGGGCAGCCCCAGCATTTT. This codes for CVPPRGAGGQPQHF.

This chain links TRBV29-1 with TRBJ2-4; D could derive from TRBD1 or TRBD2 (6 bases each). The V and J ends lost 1 base and 9 bases respectively, with 22 bases between them. Germline lookup yields CDR1 SQVTM and CDR2 ANQGSEA. This CDR3 spans 16 amino acids. The CDR3 nucleotides are TGCAGCGTTGAAGTTGGGCTAGCTGCCGGGGGCGGCATTCAGTACTTC. Its translation: CSVEVGLAAGGGIQYF. Drawing the rest from reference TRBV29-1 and TRBJ2-4, the complete variable domain is SAVISQKPSRDICQRGTSLTIQCQVDSQVTMMFWYRQQPGQSLTLIATANQGSEATYESGFVIDKFPISRPNLTFSTLTVSNMSPEDSSIYLCSVEVGLAAGGGIQYFGAGTRLSVL.

This sequence joins TRBV11-2 and TRBJ2-7; TRBD1 is a possible D gene (5 bases). The germline V and J ends were trimmed by 7 bases and 0 bases, with 16 bases remaining between them. Germline assignment: CDR1 SGHAT and CDR2 FQNNGV. This CDR3 is built from 15 residues. CDR3 region: CASKSPRDFSYEQYF. The CDR3 bases are TGTGCCAGCAAAAGTCCCAGGGATTTCTCCTACGAGCAGTACTTC.

The chain joins TRBV18 to TRBJ2-7; D gene unclear. The V end lost 4 bases, the J end lost 6 bases, and 13 bases lay between the germline ends. CDR1 is KGHSH, CDR2 LQKENI, per germline. This CDR3 has 13 amino acids. The CDR3 coding sequence is TGTGCCAGCTCACAATCGGACCGGCGCGAGCAGTACTTC. Amino acids: CASSQSDRREQYF.